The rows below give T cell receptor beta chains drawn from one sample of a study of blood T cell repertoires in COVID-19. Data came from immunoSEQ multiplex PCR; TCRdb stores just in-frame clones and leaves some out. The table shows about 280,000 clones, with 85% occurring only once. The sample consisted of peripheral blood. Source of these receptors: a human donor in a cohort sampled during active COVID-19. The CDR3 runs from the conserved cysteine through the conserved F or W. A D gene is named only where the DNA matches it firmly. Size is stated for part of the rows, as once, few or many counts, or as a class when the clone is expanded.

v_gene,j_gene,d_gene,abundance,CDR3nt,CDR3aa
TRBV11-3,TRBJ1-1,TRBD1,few,TGTGCCAGCAGCCCTGGGACAGGGGCCACTGAAGCTTTCTTT,CASSPGTGATEAFF
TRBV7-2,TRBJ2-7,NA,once,TGTGCCAGCAGCTCACGCGCTACCTACGAGCAGTACTTC,CASSSRATYEQYF
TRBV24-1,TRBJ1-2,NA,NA,TGTGCCACCAGTGAAAAAAACAGGAGTGGCTACACCTTC,CATSEKNRSGYTF
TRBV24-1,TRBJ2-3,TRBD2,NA,TGTGCCACCAGTGATAAGGGGACTAGCGGGAGTCTTTTAGATACGCAGTATTTT,CATSDKGTSGSLLDTQYF
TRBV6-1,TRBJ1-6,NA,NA,TGTGCCAGCAGTGAGATAGAACCCCTCCACTTT,CASSEIEPLHF
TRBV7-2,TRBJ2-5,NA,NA,TGTGCCAGCAGCTTATCGAGAAAAAAGACCCAGTACTTC,CASSLSRKKTQYF
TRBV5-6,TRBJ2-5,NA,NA,TGTGCCAGCAGCTCGTTGACTCCGGGGAGAGAGACCCAGTACTTC,CASSSLTPGRETQYF
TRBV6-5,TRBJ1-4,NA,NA,TGTGCCAGCTCCCGGGGGTCGGGTAATGAAAAACTGTTTTTT,CASSRGSGNEKLFF
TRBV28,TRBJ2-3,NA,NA,TGTGCCAGCTCCCCCCAGTCCGTGGATACGCAGTATTTT,CASSPQSVDTQYF
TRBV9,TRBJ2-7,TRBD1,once,TGTGCCAGCAGCGGCGGACAGGGGGCTTCCTACGAGCAGTACTTC,CASSGGQGASYEQYF
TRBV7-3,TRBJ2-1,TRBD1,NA,TGTGCCAGCAGCTTAATGTCTGGACAGGGGGAAAGTGAGCAGTTCTTC,CASSLMSGQGESEQFF
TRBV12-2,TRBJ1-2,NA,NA,TGTGCAAGTCTCTTAGGCGGTAGCTATGGCTACACCTTC,CASLLGGSYGYTF
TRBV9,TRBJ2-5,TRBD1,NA,TGTGCCAGCAGCGTTCGACAGGGTATGGGACAAGAGACCCAGTACTTC,CASSVRQGMGQETQYF
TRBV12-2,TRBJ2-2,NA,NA,TGTGCAAGTCGCTTAGCTTTGGAGGGTTCTCCTGTCCGGCTAGCGCAACCAGGGGAGCTGTTTTTT,CASRLALEGSPVRLAQPGELFF
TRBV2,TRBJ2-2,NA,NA,TGTGCCAGCAGTCTCAAGACCTCGGGAACCGGGGAGCTGTTTTTT,CASSLKTSGTGELFF
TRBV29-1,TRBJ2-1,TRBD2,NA,TGCAGCGTTTATCCTAGCGGGAGCAGGAATGAGCAGTTCTTC,CSVYPSGSRNEQFF
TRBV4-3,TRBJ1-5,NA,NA,TGCGCCAGCAGCCAAGACTGGGGGCAAAGCAATCAGCCCCAGCATTTT,CASSQDWGQSNQPQHF
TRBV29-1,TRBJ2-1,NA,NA,TGCAGCGTTCTGCGAGGGAGCTCCTACAATGAGCAGTTCTTC,CSVLRGSSYNEQFF
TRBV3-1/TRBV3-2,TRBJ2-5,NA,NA,TGTGCCAGCAGCTACCGGGGGGCCGGGGAGACCCAGTACTTC,CASSYRGAGETQYF
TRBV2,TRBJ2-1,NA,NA,TGTGCCAGCAGCCCGGGGAGCTCCTACAATGAGCAGTTCTTC,CASSPGSSYNEQFF
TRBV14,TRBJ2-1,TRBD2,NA,TGTGCCAGCAGCCGACTAGCGGGAGACAATGAGCAGTTCTTC,CASSRLAGDNEQFF
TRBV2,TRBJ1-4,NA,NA,TGTGCCAGCAGTGTTGTGGGAGTCAGAATACGCGGTTCAGTAAAACTGTTTTTT,CASSVVGVRIRGSVKLFF
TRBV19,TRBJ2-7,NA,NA,TGTGCCAGTAGTATAGGGGCGGAGCAGTACTTC,CASSIGAEQYF
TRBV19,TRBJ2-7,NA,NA,TGTGCCAGTAGTCCCCAGGGCTTATTACACGAGCAGTACTTC,CASSPQGLLHEQYF
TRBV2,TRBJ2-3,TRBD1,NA,TGTGCCAGCAGTCGGGACAGATCCACAGATACGCAGTATTTT,CASSRDRSTDTQYF
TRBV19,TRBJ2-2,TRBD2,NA,TGTGCCAGTAGTATTGATCGTCGGGGGAGGGCCACCGGGGAGCTGTTTTTT,CASSIDRRGRATGELFF
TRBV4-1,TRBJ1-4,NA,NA,TGCGCCAGCAGCCAAGAAGGGGCGCAGGAAAAACTGTTTTTT,CASSQEGAQEKLFF
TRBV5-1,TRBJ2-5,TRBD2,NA,TGCGCCAGCAGCTTGGTCGTAGCGGGAGCACGTGAGACCCAGTACTTC,CASSLVVAGARETQYF
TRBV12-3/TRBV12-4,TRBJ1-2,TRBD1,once,TGTGCCAGCAAACAGGGGCCGGGGGATGGCTACACCTTC,CASKQGPGDGYTF
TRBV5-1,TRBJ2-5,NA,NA,TGCGCCAGCAGCCGGAGCGGGCTAGAAGAGACCCAGTACTTC,CASSRSGLEETQYF
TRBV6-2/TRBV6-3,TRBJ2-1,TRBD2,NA,TGTGCCAGCAGTTACGCTACTAGCGGGAGGGATGCCTACAATGAGCAGTTCTTC,CASSYATSGRDAYNEQFF
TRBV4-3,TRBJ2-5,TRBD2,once,TGCGCCAGCAGCCGTCGGACTAGCGGGAGCCCACAACAAGAGGCCCAGTACTTC,CASSRRTSGSPQQEAQYF
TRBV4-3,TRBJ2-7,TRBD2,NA,TGCGCCAGCAGCCAAGAGGGGGTAGCGGGAGCGATCGAGCAGTACTTC,CASSQEGVAGAIEQYF
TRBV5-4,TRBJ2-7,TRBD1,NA,TGTGCCAGCAGCCAGGGGGCCGAGTACTACGAGCAGTACTTC,CASSQGAEYYEQYF
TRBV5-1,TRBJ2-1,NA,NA,TGCGCCAGCAGCTTGGTGGTACAACCCAATGAGCAGTTCTTC,CASSLVVQPNEQFF
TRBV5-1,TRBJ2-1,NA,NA,TGCGCCAGCAGCTTGGGTGGGGGGGCCCACAATGAGCAGTTCTTC,CASSLGGGAHNEQFF
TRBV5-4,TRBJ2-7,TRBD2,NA,TGTGCCACCCAGGATGGTCTAGCGGGACTTCGCGAGCAGTACTTC,CATQDGLAGLREQYF
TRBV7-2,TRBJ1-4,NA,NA,TGTGCCAGCAGCTTAGCTTCCGGCAGGGGAAGTGAAAAACTGTTTTTT,CASSLASGRGSEKLFF
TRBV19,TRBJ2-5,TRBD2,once,TGTGCCAGTAGTGCCGCCGCCGTGGGACTAGCGGGACGGGAGACCCAGTACTTC,CASSAAAVGLAGRETQYF
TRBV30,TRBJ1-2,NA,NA,TGTGCCTGGAGTGGGAACGGGCAGGGAATCTATGGCTACACCTTC,CAWSGNGQGIYGYTF
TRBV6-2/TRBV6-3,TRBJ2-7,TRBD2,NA,TGTGCCAGCAGCTCCGGGACTAGATTTGACGAGCAGTACTTC,CASSSGTRFDEQYF
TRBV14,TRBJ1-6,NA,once,TGTGCCAGCAGCCCCTACCAGGGGACTAATTCACCCCTCCACTTT,CASSPYQGTNSPLHF
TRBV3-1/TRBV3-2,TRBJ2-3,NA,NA,TGTGCCAGCAGCCTACTCGGGACGCAGTATTTT,CASSLLGTQYF
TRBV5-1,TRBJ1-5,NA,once,TGCGCCAGCAGCTTGGGAATATCGGGCAATCAGCCCCAGCATTTT,CASSLGISGNQPQHF
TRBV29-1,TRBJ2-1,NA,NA,TGCAGCGTTGAATCTAGCCTTTGGGCCAAGCAGTTCTTC,CSVESSLWAKQFF
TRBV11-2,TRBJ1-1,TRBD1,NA,TGTGCCAGCAGCTCGCAGGGGGCGCGGGTCTCTGAAGCTTTCTTT,CASSSQGARVSEAFF
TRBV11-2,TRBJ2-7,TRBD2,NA,TGTGCCAGCAGCGGAAATATACTGAGGGAGGGCCCGTACGAGCAGTACTTC,CASSGNILREGPYEQYF
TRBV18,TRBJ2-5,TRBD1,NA,TGTGCCAGCTCTCCCAACCTACCGGGACAGGGGACCCCAGAGACCCAGTACTTC,CASSPNLPGQGTPETQYF
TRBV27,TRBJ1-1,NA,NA,TGTGCCAGCAAACGTCTCCCCAGGTCCCCGGACACTGAAGCTTTCTTT,CASKRLPRSPDTEAFF
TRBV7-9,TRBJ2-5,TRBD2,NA,TGTGCCAGCAGCCCCATGGGACTAGCGGGAGGAAAAGAGACCCAGTACTTC,CASSPMGLAGGKETQYF
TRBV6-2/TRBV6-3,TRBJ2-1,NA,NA,TGTGCCAGCAGTCCCTACACTCTAGCGCGAAAGGGAAATGAGCAGTTCTTC,CASSPYTLARKGNEQFF
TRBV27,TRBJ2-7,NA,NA,TGTGCCAGCTCCGTGGGAGCCTCCGGATACGAGCAGTACTTC,CASSVGASGYEQYF